Reported below is one TCR beta chain. The record originates from a study of T cell changes during pregnancy in multiple sclerosis. Per the germline V gene, CDR1 is SGHNT and CDR2 is YYREEE (reference sequence). This CDR3 spans 14 amino acids. V was pared by 4 bases and J by 4 bases, with 5 bases of the junction left unmatched. Clones were read by immunoSEQ multiplex PCR, and TCRdb kept only the in-frame ones, dropping some. The sample consists of more than 55,000 clones, more than 85% of them appearing once. This TCR was sampled from a female donor in good health, enrolled as a control in a pregnancy study. The sequencing used peripheral blood, collected in the first trimester of pregnancy. The J gene is TRBJ1-2, the V gene TRBV5-4, with 9 bases that match TRBD1. CDR3 residues: CASSTRDRVYGYTF. The CDR3 DNA reads as TGTGCCAGCAGCACCCGGGACAGGGTCTATGGCTACACCTTC.